This T cell receptor (beta chain) stems from a study of cytomegalovirus exposure and HLA in healthy donors. The CDR3 contains 11 residues. Germline V gives CDR1 ENHRY, CDR2 SYGVKD. V lost 6 bases and J lost 11, with 13 bases in between. The PCR was carried out with 60 Vbeta primers and 13 Jbeta primers. Clones were sequenced by immunoSEQ multiplex PCR, and TCRdb holds only the in-frame ones, with some missing. The table shows some 120,000 clones, with 65% occurring only once. This clone was recorded once. Sequenced material: PBMCs. The sequence was collected from a woman in her thirties or forties in good health and CMV-seropositive. The chain links TRBV10-3 to TRBJ1-1; tentative D call: TRBD1 (5 bases). The CDR3 sequence is CAISQGFVAFF. CDR3 in DNA: TGTGCCATCAGCCAGGGTTTCGTCGCTTTCTTT.